The rows below give T cell receptor beta chains drawn from one sample of a study of PD-1 blockade in classical Hodgkin lymphoma. Some clones are missing from TCRdb's copy, which holds only in-frame ones; the method was immunoSEQ multiplex PCR. Of approximately 99,000 clones listed, 81% are singletons. This material consisted of peripheral blood mononuclear cells (PBMCs), taken before the second cycle of nivolumab. Receptor source: a human donor with classical Hodgkin lymphoma. CDR3s include the opening cysteine and the closing phenylalanine or tryptophan. The D gene is left open where the match is weak. Only part of the rows carry a size: once, few, many, or a class if the clone is expanded.

V: TRBV10-2
size: .
D: TRBD1
J: TRBJ2-2
DNA: TGCGCCAGCACTCCCCGCCGTACAGGGGATGGCACCGGGGAGCTGTTTTTT
CDR3: CASTPRRTGDGTGELFF

V: TRBV19
size: .
D: .
J: TRBJ1-5
DNA: TGTGCCAGTAACAGAGGGCAGGGTTCTCAGCCCCAGCATTTT
CDR3: CASNRGQGSQPQHF

V: TRBV18
size: once
D: TRBD1
J: TRBJ1-5
DNA: TGTGCCAGCTCATTAGACGGACAGGGAAATCAGCCCCAGCATTTT
CDR3: CASSLDGQGNQPQHF

V: TRBV6-5
size: .
D: TRBD2
J: TRBJ2-7
DNA: TGTGCCAGCAGCCGGACTAGCGGAGGGGAGCAGTACTTC
CDR3: CASSRTSGGEQYF

V: TRBV28
size: .
D: .
J: TRBJ1-4
DNA: TGTGCCAGCAGTTTGCCTGGTGCAACTAATGAAAAACTGTTTTTT
CDR3: CASSLPGATNEKLFF

V: TRBV19
size: .
D: .
J: TRBJ1-2
DNA: TGTGCCAGTAGTCCCGGGGACACTACTAACTATGGCTACACCTTC
CDR3: CASSPGDTTNYGYTF

V: TRBV27
size: .
D: TRBD2
J: TRBJ2-1
DNA: TGTGCCAGCAGTTCCCGGGCGGGACTATCTATTTCATCTTACAATGAGCAGTTCTTC
CDR3: CASSSRAGLSISSYNEQFF

V: TRBV9
size: .
D: .
J: TRBJ1-6
DNA: TGTGCCAGCAGCGTTCAGGGCGATTCACCCCTCCACTTT
CDR3: CASSVQGDSPLHF

V: TRBV4-1
size: .
D: .
J: TRBJ2-3
DNA: TGCGCCAGCAGGGACCCGAACACAGATACGCAGTATTTT
CDR3: CASRDPNTDTQYF

V: TRBV21-1
size: .
D: .
J: TRBJ1-2
DNA: TGTGCCAGCAGCTGCTGGGGGCGTTTGACCTATGGCTACACCTTC
CDR3: CASSCWGRLTYGYTF